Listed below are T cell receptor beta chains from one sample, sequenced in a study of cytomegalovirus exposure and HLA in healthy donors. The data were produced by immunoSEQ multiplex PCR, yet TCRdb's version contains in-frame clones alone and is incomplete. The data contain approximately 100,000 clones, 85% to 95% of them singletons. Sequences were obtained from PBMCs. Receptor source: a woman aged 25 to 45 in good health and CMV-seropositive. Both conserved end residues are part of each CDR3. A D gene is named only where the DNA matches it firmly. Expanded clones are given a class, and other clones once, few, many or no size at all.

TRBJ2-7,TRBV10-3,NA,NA,CAISDEAEQYF,TGTGCCATCAGTGACGAGGCCGAGCAGTACTTC
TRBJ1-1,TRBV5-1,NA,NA,CASSPGGGGNTEAFF,TGCGCCAGCAGCCCAGGAGGGGGGGGCAACACTGAAGCTTTCTTT
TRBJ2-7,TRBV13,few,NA,CASSLGHSDEQYF,TGTGCCAGCAGCTTGGGACATTCAGACGAGCAGTACTTC
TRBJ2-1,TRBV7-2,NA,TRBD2,CASSLEAGGYNEQFF,TGTGCCAGCAGCTTGGAGGCGGGAGGGTACAATGAGCAGTTCTTC
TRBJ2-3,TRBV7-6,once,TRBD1,CASSSRQGITDTQYF,TGTGCCAGCAGCTCCCGACAGGGGATAACAGATACGCAGTATTTT
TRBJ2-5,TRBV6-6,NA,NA,CASSYLGGQETQYF,TGTGCCAGCAGTTACCTTGGGGGGCAAGAGACCCAGTACTTC
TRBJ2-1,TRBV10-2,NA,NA,CASSESSRQGGEQFF,TGCGCCAGCAGTGAGTCATCAAGACAGGGAGGTGAGCAGTTCTTC
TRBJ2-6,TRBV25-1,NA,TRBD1,CASSGPPQGGAGANVLTF,TGTGCCAGCAGTGGACCCCCTCAAGGGGGCGCTGGGGCCAACGTCCTGACTTTC
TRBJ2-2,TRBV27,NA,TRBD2,CASSLISGSAGELFF,TGTGCCAGCAGTTTGATTAGCGGGAGTGCCGGGGAGCTGTTTTTT
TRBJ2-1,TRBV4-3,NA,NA,CASARGNEQFF,TGCGCCAGCGCCCGGGGCAATGAGCAGTTCTTC
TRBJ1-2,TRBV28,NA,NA,CASSLSAQGRNGYTF,TGTGCCAGCAGTTTATCAGCCCAGGGCCGAAATGGCTACACCTTC
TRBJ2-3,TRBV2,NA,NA,CASSVGGYGRDTQYF,TGTGCCAGCAGTGTAGGAGGGTATGGTAGAGATACGCAGTATTTT
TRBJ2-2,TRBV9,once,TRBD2,CASSVSPIPGLAGSRNTGELFF,TGTGCCAGCAGCGTATCTCCCATTCCGGGACTAGCGGGATCGCGGAACACCGGGGAGCTGTTTTTT
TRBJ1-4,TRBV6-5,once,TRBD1,CASSYSVTGGEKLFF,TGTGCCAGCAGTTACTCAGTGACAGGGGGAGAAAAACTGTTTTTT
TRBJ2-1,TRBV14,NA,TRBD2,CASSQGSGSYNEQFF,TGTGCCAGCAGCCAAGGGAGCGGGAGCTACAATGAGCAGTTCTTC
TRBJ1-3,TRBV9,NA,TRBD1,CASSVTGGTGNTIYF,TGTGCCAGCAGCGTCACAGGGGGCACTGGAAACACCATATATTTT
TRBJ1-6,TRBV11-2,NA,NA,CASSLEPQNSPLHF,TGTGCCAGCAGCTTAGAACCACAGAATTCACCCCTCCACTTT
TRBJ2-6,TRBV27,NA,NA,CASSLSRSQLSGANVLTF,TGTGCCAGCAGTTTATCGAGGTCGCAGCTATCTGGGGCCAACGTCCTGACTTTC
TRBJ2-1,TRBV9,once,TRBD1,CASSVTPGQGAYEQFF,TGTGCCAGCAGCGTAACCCCAGGACAGGGGGCATATGAGCAGTTCTTC
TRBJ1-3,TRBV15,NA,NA,CATSRDLGASGNTIYF,TGTGCCACCAGCAGAGATTTGGGGGCCTCTGGAAACACCATATATTTT
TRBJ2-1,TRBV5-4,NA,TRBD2,CASSNRLAGDSSEQFF,TGTGCCAGCAGCAACCGACTAGCGGGAGATTCAAGTGAGCAGTTCTTC
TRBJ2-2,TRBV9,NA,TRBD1,CASSADRETGELFF,TGTGCCAGCAGCGCCGACAGGGAAACCGGGGAGCTGTTTTTT
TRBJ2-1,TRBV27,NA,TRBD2,CASSLGTTLYNEQFF,TGTGCCAGCAGTTTAGGGACTACCCTTTACAATGAGCAGTTCTTC
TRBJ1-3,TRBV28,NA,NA,CASSLNSPSGNTIYF,TGTGCCAGCAGTTTAAACTCCCCCTCTGGAAACACCATATATTTT
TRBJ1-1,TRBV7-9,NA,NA,CASSSGIRTEAFF,TGTGCCAGCAGCTCAGGGATTAGGACTGAAGCTTTCTTT
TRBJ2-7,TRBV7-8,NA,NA,CASSSPPSLLTSYEQYF,TGTGCCAGCAGCTCGCCGCCGTCTCTCCTCACATCCTACGAGCAGTACTTC
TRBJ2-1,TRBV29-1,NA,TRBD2,CSELPSGRHNEQFF,TGCAGCGAGCTTCCCAGCGGGAGGCACAATGAGCAGTTCTTC
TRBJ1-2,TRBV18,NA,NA,CASSSDSYGYTF,TGTGCCAGCTCATCTGACAGTTATGGCTACACCTTC
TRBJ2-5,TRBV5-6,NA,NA,CASSPPSGETQYF,TGTGCCAGCAGCCCCCCTTCCGGGGAGACCCAGTACTTC
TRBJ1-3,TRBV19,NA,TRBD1,CASSAGTAAPNTIYF,TGTGCCAGTAGTGCCGGGACAGCGGCCCCAAACACCATATATTTT
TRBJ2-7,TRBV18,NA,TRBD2,CASSSGLAGGDEQYF,TGTGCCAGCTCATCAGGACTAGCGGGAGGGGACGAGCAGTACTTC
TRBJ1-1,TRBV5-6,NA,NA,CASSLWLRTRNTEAFF,TGTGCCAGCAGCTTGTGGTTGAGAACCCGGAACACTGAAGCTTTCTTT
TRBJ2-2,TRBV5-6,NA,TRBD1,CASSWGPDRGYTGELFF,TGTGCCAGCAGCTGGGGCCCTGACAGGGGATACACCGGGGAGCTGTTTTTT
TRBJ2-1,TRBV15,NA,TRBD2,CATSSRSGRANNEQFF,TGTGCCACCAGCAGTCGAAGCGGGAGGGCCAACAATGAGCAGTTCTTC
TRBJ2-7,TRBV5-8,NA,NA,CASSYRLRGYEQYF,TGTGCCAGCAGCTACAGGTTAAGGGGATACGAGCAGTACTTC
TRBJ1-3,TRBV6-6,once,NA,CASSRRISGNTIYF,TGTGCCAGCAGCCGCAGGATCTCTGGAAACACCATATATTTT
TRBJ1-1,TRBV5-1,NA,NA,CASSLEAGGSEAFF,TGCGCCAGCAGCTTGGAAGCAGGAGGGTCTGAAGCTTTCTTT
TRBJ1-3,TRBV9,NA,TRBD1,CASSVGAGQGGNTIYF,TGTGCCAGCAGCGTAGGGGCGGGACAGGGAGGAAACACCATATATTTT
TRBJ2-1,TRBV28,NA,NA,CASSYHRGSSYNEQFF,TGTGCCAGCAGTTACCACCGGGGGAGCTCCTACAATGAGCAGTTCTTC
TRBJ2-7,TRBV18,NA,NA,CASSTDMTYEQYF,TGTGCCAGCTCAACGGACATGACCTACGAGCAGTACTTC
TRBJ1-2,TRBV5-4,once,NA,CASSPRGGAFYGYTF,TGTGCCAGCAGCCCTCGAGGGGGGGCGTTCTATGGCTACACCTTC
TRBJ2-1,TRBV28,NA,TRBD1,CASSSPGQGINEQFF,TGTGCCAGCAGCTCACCGGGACAGGGGATCAATGAGCAGTTCTTC
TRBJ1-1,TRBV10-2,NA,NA,CASSEPGELDLNTEAFF,TGCGCCAGCAGTGAGCCCGGGGAGCTGGACTTGAACACTGAAGCTTTCTTT
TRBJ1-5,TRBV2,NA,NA,CASSDPLGTGVAGNQPQHF,TGTGCCAGCAGTGATCCGTTGGGGACTGGGGTAGCGGGCAATCAGCCCCAGCATTTT
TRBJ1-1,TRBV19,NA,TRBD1,CASSVYAGTANTEAFF,TGTGCCAGTAGTGTGTACGCCGGGACAGCAAACACTGAAGCTTTCTTT